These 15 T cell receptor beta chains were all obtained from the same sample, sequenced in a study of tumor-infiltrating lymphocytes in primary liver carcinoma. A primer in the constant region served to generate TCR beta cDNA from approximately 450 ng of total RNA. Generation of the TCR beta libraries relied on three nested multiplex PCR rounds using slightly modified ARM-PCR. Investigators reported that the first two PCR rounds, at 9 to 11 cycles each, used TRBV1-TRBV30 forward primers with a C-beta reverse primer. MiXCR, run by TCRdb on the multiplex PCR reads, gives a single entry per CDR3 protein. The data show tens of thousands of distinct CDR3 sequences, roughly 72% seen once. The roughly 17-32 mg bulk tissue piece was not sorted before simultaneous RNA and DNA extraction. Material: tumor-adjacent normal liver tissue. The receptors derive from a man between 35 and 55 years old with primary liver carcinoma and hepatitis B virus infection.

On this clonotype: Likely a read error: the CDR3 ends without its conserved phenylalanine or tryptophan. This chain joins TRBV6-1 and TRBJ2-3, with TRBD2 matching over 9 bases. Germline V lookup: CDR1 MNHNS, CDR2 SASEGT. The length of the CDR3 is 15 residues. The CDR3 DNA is TGTGCCAGCTGTGAAGGCCTAGCGGGATCAGATACGCAGTATTCT. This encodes CASCEGLAGSDTQYS.

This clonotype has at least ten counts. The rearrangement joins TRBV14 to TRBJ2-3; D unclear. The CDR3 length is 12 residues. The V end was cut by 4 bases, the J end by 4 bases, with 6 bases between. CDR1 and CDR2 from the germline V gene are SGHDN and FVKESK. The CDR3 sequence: CASSPRSDTQYF. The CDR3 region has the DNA TGTGCCAGCAGCCCAAGGTCAGATACGCAGTATTTT.

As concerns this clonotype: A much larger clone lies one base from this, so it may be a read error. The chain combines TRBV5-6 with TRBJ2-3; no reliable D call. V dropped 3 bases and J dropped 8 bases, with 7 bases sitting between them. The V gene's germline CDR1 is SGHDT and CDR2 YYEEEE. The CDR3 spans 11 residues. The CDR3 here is CASSSQVTQYF. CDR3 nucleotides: TGTGCCAGCAGCTCCCAAGTTACGCAGTATTTT.

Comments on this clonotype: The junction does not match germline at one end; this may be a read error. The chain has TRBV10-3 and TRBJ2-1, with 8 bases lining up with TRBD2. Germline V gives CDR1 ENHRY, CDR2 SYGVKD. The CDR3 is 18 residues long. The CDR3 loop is CDISESPLVAGGSHEQFF. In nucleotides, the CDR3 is TGTGACATCAGTGAGTCCCCCCTCGTGGCGGGAGGCTCGCATGAACAGTTCTTC.

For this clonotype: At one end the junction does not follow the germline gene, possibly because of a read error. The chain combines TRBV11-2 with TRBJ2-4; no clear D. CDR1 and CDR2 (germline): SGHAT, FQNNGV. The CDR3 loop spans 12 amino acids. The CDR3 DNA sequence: TGTGCCAGCGGCCCGGCCAAAAACATTCCGTACTTC. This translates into CASGPAKNIPYF.

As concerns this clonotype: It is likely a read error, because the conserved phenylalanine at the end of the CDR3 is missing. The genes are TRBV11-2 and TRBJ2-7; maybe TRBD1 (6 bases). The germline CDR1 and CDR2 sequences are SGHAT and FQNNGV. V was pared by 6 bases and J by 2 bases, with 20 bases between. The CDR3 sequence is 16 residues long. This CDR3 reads CASRSRSSGTTYEQYL. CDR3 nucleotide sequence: TGTGCCAGCAGGTCCCGTTCTTCCGGGACAACCTACGAGCAGTACCTC.

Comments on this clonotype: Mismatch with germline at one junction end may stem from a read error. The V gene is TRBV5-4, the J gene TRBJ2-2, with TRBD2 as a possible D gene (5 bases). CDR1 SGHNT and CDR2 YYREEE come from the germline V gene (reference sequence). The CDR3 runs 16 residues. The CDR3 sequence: CASSPDGGVNTGKLFF. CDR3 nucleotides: TGTGCCAGCAGCCCGGATGGTGGAGTGAACACCGGGAAGCTGTTTTTT.

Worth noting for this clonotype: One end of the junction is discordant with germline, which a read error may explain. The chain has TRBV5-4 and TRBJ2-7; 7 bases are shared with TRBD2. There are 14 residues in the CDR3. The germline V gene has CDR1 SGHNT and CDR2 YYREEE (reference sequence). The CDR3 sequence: CASNWDYRPCEQYF. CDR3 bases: TGTGCTAGCAACTGGGACTACAGACCCTGCGAGCAGTACTTT. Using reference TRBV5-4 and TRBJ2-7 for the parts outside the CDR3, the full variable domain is ETGVTQSPTHLIKTRGQQVTLRCSSQSGHNTVSWYQQALGQGPQFIFQYYREEENGRGNFPPRFSGLQFPNYSSELNVNALELDDSALYLCASNWDYRPCEQYFGPGTRLTVT.

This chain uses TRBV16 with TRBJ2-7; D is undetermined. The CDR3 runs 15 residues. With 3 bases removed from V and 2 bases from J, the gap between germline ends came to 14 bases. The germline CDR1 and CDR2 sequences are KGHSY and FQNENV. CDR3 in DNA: TGTGCCAGCAGCCATGGGCAGCGTTATCCCTACGAGCAGTACTTC. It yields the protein CASSHGQRYPYEQYF.

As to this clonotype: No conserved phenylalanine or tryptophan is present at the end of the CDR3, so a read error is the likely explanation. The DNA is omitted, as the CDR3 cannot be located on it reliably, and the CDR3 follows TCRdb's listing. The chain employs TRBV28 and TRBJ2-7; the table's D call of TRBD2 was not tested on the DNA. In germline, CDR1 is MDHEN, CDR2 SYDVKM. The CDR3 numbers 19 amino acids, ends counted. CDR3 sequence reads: CASSFFGLAGGRISYEEYL.

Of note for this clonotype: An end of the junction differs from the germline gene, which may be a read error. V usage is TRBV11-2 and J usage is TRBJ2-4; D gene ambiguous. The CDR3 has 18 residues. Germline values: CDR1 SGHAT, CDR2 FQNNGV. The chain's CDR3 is CDSNPTGVSPVAKNIQYF. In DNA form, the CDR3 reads TGTGACAGCAACCCAACTGGGGTTTCCCCGGTGGCCAAAAACATTCAGTACTTC.

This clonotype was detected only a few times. CDR3 DNA sequence: TGTGCCTGTAGTTTATACGGGAGGGGTAATGAGCAGTTCTTC. Its protein is CACSLYGRGNEQFF. This chain uses TRBV12-3 or TRBV12-4 with TRBJ2-1; 8 nucleotides match TRBD2. The CDR3 consists of 14 residues. V lost 11 bases and J lost 7; bases outside the gene matches: 13.

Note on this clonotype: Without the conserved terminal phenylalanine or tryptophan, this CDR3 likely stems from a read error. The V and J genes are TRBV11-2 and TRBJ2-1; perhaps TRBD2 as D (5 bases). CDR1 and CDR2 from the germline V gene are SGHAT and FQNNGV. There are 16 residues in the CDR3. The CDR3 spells CVSSLELLAGMNDQFI. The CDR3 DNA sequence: TGTGTCAGCAGCTTAGAGCTCCTAGCAGGAATGAATGATCAGTTCATC.

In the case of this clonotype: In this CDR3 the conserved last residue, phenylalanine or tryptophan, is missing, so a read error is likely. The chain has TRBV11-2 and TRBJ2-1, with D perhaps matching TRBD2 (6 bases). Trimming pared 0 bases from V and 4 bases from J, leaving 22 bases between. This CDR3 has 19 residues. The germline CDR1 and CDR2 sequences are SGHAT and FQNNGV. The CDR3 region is CASSLDGRFGGTPYNEQFL. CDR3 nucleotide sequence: TGTGCCAGCAGCTTAGATGGGCGATTCGGCGGGACCCCTTACAATGAGCAGTTCTTA.

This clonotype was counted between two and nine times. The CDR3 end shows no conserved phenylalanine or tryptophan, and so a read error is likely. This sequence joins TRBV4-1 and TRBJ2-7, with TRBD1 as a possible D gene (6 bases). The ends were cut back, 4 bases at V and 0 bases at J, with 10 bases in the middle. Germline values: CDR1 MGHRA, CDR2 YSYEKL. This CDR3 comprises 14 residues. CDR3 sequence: CASSLDRTSYEQYL. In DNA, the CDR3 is TGCGCCAGCAGCCTAGACAGGACCTCCTACGAGCAGTACCTC.